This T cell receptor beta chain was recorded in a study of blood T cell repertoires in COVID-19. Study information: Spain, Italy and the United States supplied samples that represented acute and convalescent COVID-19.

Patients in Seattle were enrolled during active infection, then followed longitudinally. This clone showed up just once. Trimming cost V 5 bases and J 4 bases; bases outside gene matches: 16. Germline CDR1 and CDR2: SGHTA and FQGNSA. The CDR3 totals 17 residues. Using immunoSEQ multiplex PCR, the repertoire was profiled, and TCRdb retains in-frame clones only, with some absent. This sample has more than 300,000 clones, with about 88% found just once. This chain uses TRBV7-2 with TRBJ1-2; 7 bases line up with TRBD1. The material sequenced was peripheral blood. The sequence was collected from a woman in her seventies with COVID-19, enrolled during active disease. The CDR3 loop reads CASSQDRDMTGPYGYTF. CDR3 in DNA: TGTGCCAGCAGCCAAGACCGAGACATGACAGGGCCCTATGGCTACACCTTC.